This TCR beta chain derives from a study of blood T cell repertoires in COVID-19. The repertoire was sequenced with immunoSEQ multiplex PCR; TCRdb's copy has only in-frame clones and lacks some. This table has around 52,000 clones, about four fifths appearing once. The length of the CDR3 is 13 residues. V shed 3 bases and J 6 bases; nucleotides not matched to a gene: 5. CDR1 is SQVTM, CDR2 ANQGSEA, per germline. The V gene is TRBV29-1, the J gene TRBJ2-1; 7 bases agree with TRBD1. Sequences were obtained from peripheral blood. This sequence originates from a woman at least 80 years old with acute or convalescent COVID-19. CDR3 residues: CSVDRGQLNEQFF. The DNA for the CDR3 is TGCAGCGTTGACCGGGGACAGCTCAATGAGCAGTTCTTC.